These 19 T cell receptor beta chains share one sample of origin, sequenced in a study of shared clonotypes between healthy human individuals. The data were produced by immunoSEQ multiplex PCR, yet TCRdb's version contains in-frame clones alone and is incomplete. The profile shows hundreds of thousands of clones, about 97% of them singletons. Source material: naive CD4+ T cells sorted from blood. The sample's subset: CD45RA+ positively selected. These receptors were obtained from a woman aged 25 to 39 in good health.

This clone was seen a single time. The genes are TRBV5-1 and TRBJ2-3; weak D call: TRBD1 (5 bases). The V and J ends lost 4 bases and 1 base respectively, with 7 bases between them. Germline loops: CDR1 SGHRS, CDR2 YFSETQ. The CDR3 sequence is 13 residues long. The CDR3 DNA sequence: TGCGCCAGCAGCATACAGGGCACAGATACGCAGTATTTT. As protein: CASSIQGTDTQYF.

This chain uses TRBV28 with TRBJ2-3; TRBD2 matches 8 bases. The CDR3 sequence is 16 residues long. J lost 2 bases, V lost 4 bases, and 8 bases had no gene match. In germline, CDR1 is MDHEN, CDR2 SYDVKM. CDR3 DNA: TGTGCCAGCAGTTCAGCTTCAGCGGGAGTCACAGATACGCAGTATTTT. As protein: CASSSASAGVTDTQYF. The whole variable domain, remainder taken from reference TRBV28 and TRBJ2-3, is DVKVTQSSRYLVKRTGEKVFLECVQDMDHENMFWYRQDPGLGLRLIYFSYDVKMKEKGDIPEGYSVSREKKERFSLILESASTNQTSMYLCASSSASAGVTDTQYFGPGTRLTVL.

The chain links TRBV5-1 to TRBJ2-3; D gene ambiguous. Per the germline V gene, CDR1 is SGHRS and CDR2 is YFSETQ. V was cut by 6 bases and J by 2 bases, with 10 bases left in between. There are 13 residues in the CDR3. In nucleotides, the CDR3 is TGCGCCAGCAAGAAGGAACTCACAGATACGCAGTATTTT. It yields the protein CASKKELTDTQYF.

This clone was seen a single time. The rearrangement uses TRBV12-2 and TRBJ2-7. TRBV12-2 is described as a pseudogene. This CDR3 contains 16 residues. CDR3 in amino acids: CASRLHPRGPDYEQYF. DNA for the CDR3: TGTGCAAGTCGCTTACACCCCCGGGGGCCTGACTACGAGCAGTACTTC.

CDR3 coding DNA: TGTGCCAGCAGCTCCCCTAACGCTCGGGAGCAGTACTTC. The encoded protein is CASSSPNAREQYF. V is TRBV7-2 and J is TRBJ2-7; D uncertain. Germline-derived CDR1 and CDR2 are SGHTA and FQGNSA. The V end was cut by 4 bases, the J end by 7 bases, with 14 bases between. The CDR3 has 13 amino acids.

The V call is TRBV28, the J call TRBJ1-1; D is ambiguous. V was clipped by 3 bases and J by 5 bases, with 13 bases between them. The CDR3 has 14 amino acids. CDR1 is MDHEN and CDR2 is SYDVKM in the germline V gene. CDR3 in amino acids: CASSLRQQVTEAFF. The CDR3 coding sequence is TGTGCCAGCAGTTTGAGGCAGCAGGTTACTGAAGCTTTCTTT.

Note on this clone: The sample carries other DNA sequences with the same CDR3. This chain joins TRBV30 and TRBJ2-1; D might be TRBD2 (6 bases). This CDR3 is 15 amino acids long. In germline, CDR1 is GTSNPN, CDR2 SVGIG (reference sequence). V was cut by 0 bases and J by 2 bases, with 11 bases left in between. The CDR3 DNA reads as TGTGCCTGGAGTGTAGGGCTAGCGCCCTACAATGAGCAGTTCTTC. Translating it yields CAWSVGLAPYNEQFF.

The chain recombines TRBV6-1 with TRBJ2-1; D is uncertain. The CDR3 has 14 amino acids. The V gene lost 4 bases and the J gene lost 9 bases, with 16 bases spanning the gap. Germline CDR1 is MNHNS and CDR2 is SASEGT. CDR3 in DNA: TGTGCCAGCAGTGGGCGCGAGATTCGGAGTGAGCAGTTCTTC. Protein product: CASSGREIRSEQFF.

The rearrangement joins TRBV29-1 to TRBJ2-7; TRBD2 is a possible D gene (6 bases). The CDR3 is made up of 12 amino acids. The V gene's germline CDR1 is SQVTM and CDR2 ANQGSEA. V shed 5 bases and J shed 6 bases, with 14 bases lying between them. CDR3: CSVLRAGGEQYF. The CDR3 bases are TGCAGCGTTCTAAGAGCGGGCGGCGAGCAGTACTTC.

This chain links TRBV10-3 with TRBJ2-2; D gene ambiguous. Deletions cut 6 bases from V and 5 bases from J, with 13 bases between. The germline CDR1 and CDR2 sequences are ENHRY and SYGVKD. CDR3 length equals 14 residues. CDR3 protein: CAISRSPATGELFF. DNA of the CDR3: TGTGCCATCAGCCGAAGCCCGGCTACCGGGGAGCTGTTTTTT.

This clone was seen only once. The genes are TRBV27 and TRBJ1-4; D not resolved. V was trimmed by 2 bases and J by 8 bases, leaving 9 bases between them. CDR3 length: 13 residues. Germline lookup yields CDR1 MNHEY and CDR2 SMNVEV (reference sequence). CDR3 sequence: CASSLGRQEKLFF. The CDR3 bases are TGTGCCAGCAGTTTAGGACGGCAGGAAAAACTGTTTTTT.

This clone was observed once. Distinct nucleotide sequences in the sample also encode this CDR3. CDR3 amino acids: CASSLRVGVNTEAFF. The CDR3 bases are TGTGCCAGCAGCCTCAGGGTGGGAGTGAACACTGAAGCTTTCTTT. The gene calls are TRBV4-2 and TRBJ1-1; TRBD1 is a possible D gene (5 bases). The CDR3 has 15 residues. Trimming removed 4 bases from V and 0 bases from J, with 12 bases in between. The germline V gene encodes CDR1 LGHNA and CDR2 YNFKEQ.

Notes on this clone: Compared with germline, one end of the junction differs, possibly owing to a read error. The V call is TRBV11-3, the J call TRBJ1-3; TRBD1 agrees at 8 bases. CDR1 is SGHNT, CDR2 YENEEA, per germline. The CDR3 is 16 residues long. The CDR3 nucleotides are TGTGCCAGCATCTTACAGGACAGGGCGGTCTCACACACCATATATTTT. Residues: CASILQDRAVSHTIYF.

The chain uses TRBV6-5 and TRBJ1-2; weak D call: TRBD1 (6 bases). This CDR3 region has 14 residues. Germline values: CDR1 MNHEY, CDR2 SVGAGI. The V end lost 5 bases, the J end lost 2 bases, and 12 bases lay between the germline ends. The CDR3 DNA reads TGTGCCAGCAGTCGAAGCACAGGGAACTATGGCTACACCTTC. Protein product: CASSRSTGNYGYTF.

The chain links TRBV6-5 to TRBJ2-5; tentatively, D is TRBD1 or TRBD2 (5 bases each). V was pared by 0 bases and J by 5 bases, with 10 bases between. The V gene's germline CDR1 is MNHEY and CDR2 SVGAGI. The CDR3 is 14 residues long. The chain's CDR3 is CASSYSGESETQYF. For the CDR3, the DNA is TGTGCCAGCAGTTACTCGGGGGAATCGGAGACCCAGTACTTC.

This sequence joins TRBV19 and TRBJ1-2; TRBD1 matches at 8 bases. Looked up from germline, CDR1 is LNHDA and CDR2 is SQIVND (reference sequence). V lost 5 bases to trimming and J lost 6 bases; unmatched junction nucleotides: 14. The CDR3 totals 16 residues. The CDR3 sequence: CASSFLPRTGIHGYTF. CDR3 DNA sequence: TGTGCCAGTAGTTTCCTCCCCCGGACAGGGATCCATGGCTACACCTTC.

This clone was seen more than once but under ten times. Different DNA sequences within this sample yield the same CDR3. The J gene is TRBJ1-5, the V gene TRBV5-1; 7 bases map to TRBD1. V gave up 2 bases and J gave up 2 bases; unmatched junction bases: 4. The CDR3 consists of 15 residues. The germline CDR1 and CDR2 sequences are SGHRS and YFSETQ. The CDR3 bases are TGCGCCAGCAGCTTAGGCGGACAGGGCAATCAGCCCCAGCATTTT. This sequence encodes CASSLGGQGNQPQHF.

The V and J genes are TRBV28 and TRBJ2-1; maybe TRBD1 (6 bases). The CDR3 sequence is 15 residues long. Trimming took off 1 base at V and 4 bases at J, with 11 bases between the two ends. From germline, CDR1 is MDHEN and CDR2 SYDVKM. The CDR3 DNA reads TGTGCCAGCAGTTTATCAGGGGTCAAGTACAATGAGCAGTTCTTC. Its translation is CASSLSGVKYNEQFF.

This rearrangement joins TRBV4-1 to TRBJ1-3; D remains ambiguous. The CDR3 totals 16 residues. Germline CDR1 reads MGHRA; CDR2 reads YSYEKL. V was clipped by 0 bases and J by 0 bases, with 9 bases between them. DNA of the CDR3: TGCGCCAGCAGCCAAGAGGAGGGCTTCTCTGGAAACACCATATATTTT. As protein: CASSQEEGFSGNTIYF.